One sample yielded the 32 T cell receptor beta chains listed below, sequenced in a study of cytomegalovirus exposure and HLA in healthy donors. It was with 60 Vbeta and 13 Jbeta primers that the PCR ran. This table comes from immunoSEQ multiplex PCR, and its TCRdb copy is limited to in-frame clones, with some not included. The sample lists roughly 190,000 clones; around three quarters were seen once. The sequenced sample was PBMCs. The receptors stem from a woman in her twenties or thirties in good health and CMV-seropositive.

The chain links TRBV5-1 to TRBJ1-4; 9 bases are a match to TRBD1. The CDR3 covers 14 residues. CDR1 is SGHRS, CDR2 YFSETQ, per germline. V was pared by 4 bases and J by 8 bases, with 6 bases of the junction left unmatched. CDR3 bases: TGCGCCAGCAGCCAGGGACAGGGTGGCGAAAAACTGTTTTTT. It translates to CASSQGQGGEKLFF.

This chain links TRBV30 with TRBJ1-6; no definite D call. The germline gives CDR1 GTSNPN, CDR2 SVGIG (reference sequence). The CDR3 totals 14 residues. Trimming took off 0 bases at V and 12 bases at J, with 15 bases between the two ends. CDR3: CAWSVRQVRRPLHF. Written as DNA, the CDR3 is TGTGCCTGGAGTGTACGGCAGGTCCGTCGACCCCTCCACTTT.

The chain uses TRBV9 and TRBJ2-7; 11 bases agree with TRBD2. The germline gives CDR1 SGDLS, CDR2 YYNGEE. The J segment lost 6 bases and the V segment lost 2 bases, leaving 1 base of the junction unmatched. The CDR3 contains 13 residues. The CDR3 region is CASSVTSGGEQYF. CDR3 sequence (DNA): TGTGCCAGCAGCGTCACTAGCGGGGGCGAGCAGTACTTC.

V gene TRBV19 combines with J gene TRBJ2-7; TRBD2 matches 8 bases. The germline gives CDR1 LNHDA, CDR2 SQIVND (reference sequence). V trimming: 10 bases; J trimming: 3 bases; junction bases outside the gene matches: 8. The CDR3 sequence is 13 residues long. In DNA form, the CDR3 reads TGTGCCACCCGGGGACTAGGGGGCTACGAGCAGTACTTC. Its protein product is CATRGLGGYEQYF.

CDR3 DNA: TGTGCCAGCAGTCCAGCAACGACAGCTGACTATGGCTACACCTTC. Amino acids: CASSPATTADYGYTF. The genes are TRBV28 and TRBJ1-2; possibly TRBD1 for D (5 bases). CDR1 MDHEN and CDR2 SYDVKM come from the germline V gene. V was shortened by 5 bases and J by 3 bases, with 16 bases between the two germline ends. This CDR3 spans 15 amino acids.

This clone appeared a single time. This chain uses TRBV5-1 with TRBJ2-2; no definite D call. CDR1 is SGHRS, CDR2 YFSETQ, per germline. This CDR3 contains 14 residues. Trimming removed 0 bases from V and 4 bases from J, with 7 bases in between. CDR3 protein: CASSLVGTTGELFF. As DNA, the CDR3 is TGCGCCAGCAGCTTGGTGGGCACCACCGGGGAGCTGTTTTTT.

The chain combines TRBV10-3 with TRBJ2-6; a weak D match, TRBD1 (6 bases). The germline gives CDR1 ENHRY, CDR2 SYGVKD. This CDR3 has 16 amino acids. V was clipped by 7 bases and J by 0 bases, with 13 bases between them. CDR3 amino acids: CAINDRLSSGANVLTF. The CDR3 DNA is TGTGCCATCAACGACAGGCTGAGCTCTGGGGCCAACGTCCTGACTTTC.

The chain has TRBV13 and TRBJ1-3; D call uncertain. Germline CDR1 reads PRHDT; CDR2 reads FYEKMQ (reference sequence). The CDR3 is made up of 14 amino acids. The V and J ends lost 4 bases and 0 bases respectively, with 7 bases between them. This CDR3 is CASSSGFSGNTIYF. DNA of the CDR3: TGTGCCAGCAGCTCGGGATTCTCTGGAAACACCATATATTTT. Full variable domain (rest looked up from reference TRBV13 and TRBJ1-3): AAGVIQSPRHLIKEKRETATLKCYPIPRHDTVYWYQQGPGQDPQFLISFYEKMQSDKGSIPDRFSAQQFSDYHSELNMSSLELGDSALYFCASSSGFSGNTIYFGEGSWLTVV.

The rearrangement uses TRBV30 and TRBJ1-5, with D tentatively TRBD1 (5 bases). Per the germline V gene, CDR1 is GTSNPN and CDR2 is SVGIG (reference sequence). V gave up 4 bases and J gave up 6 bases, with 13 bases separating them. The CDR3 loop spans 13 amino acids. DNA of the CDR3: TGTGCCTGGAACCCGGGGGTCGGTCAGCCCCAGCATTTT. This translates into CAWNPGVGQPQHF.

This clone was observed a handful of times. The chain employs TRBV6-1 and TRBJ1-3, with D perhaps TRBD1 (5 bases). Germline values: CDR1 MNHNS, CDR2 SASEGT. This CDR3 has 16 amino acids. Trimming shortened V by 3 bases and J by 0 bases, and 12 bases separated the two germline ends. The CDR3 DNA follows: TGTGCCAGCAGTGACAGGGCCCTCCGCTCTGGAAACACCATATATTTT. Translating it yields CASSDRALRSGNTIYF.

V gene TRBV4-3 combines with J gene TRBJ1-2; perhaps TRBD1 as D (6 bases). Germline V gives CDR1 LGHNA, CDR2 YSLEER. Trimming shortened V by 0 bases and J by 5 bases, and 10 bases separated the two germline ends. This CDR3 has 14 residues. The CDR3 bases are TGCGCCAGCAGCCAAGATCACGGACAGTATGGCTACACCTTC. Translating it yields CASSQDHGQYGYTF.

CDR3 coding DNA: TGCGCCAGCAGCTTGGCTCGGGGACACCCGGCAGGTGAGCAGTTCTTC. Translation: CASSLARGHPAGEQFF. The J gene is TRBJ2-1, the V gene TRBV5-1; D might be TRBD1 (6 bases). Germline V gives CDR1 SGHRS, CDR2 YFSETQ. The CDR3 sequence is 16 residues long. Trimming stripped 0 bases from V and 9 bases from J, with 19 bases between.

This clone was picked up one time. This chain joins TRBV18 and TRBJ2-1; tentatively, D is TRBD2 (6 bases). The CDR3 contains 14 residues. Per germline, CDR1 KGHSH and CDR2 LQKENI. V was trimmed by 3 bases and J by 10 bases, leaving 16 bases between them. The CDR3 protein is CASSPRRGGAEQFF. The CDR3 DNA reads TGTGCCAGCTCACCCAGACGCGGCGGGGCCGAGCAGTTCTTC. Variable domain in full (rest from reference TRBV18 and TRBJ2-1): NAGVMQNPRHLVRRRGQEARLRCSPMKGHSHVYWYRQLPEEGLKFMVYLQKENIIDESGMPKERFSAEFPKEGPSILRIQQVVRGDSAAYFCASSPRRGGAEQFFGPGTRLTVL.

CDR3 protein: CASSRNQGTQPQHF. CDR3 bases: TGTGCCAGCAGTCGAAATCAGGGTACTCAGCCCCAGCATTTT. V and J are TRBV2 and TRBJ1-5; maybe TRBD1 (5 bases). Germline V gives CDR1 SNHLY, CDR2 FYNNEI. Trimming removed 5 bases at V and 6 bases at J, with 14 bases between. The CDR3 covers 14 residues.

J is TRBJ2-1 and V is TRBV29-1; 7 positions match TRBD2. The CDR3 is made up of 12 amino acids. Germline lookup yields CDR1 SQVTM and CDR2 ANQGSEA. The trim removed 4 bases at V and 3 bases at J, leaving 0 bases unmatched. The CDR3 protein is CSVGGGYNEQFF. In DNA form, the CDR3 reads TGCAGCGTTGGCGGGGGCTACAATGAGCAGTTCTTC.

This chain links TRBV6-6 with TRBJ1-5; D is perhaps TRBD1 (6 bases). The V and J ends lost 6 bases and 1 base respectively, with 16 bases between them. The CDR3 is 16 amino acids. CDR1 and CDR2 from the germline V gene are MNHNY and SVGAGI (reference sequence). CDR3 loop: CASSLQGLESNQPQHF. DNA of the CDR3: TGTGCCAGCAGCCTACAGGGTCTGGAGAGCAATCAGCCCCAGCATTTT.

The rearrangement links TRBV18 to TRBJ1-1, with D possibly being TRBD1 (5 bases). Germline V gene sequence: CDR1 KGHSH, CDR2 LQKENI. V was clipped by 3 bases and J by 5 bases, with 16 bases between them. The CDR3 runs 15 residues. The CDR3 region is CASSPVGREGTEAFF. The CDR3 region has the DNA TGTGCCAGCTCACCCGTGGGACGGGAGGGGACTGAAGCTTTCTTT.

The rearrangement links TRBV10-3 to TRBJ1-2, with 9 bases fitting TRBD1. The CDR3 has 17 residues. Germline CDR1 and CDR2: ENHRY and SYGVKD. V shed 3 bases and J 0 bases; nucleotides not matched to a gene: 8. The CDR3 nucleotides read TGTGCCATCAGTGACCAGCCGGGACAGGGTTCTAACTATGGCTACACCTTC. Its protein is CAISDQPGQGSNYGYTF.

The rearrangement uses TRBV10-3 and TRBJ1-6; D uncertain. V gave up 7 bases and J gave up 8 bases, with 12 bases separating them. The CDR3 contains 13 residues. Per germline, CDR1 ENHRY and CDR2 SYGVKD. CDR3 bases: TGTGCCATCACTCGGGGTTGGGATTCACCCCTCCACTTT. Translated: CAITRGWDSPLHF.

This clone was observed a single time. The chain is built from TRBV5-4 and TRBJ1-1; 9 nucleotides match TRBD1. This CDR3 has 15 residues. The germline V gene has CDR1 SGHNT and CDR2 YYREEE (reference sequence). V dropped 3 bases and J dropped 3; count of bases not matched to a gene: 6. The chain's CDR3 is CASSSGTGRDTEAFF. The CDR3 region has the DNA TGTGCCAGCAGCTCTGGGACAGGGAGGGACACTGAAGCTTTCTTT.

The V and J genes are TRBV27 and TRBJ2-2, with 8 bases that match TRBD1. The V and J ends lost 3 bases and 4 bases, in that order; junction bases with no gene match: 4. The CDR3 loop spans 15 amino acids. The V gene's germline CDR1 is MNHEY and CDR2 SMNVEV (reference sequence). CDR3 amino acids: CASSLVQGATGELFF. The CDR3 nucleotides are TGTGCCAGCAGTTTGGTGCAGGGGGCCACCGGGGAGCTGTTTTTT.

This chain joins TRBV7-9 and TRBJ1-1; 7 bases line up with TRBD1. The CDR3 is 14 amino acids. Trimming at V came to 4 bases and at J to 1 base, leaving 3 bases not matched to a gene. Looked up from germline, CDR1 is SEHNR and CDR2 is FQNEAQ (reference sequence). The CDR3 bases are TGTGCCAGCAGCTCGAGGGGGCCGAACACTGAAGCTTTCTTT. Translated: CASSSRGPNTEAFF.

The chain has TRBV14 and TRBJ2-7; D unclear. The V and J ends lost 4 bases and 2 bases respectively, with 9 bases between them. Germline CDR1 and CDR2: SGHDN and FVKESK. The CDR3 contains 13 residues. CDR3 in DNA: TGTGCCAGCAGCCTAAGCTTGGCCTACGAGCAGTACTTC. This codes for CASSLSLAYEQYF.

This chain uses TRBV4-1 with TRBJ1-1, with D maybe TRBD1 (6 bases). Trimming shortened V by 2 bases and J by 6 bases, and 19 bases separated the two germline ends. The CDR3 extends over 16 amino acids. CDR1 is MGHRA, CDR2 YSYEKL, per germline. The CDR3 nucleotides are TGCGCCAGCAGCCAAAACTGGCAGGGGTCAAGGGCTGAAGCTTTCTTT. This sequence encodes CASSQNWQGSRAEAFF.

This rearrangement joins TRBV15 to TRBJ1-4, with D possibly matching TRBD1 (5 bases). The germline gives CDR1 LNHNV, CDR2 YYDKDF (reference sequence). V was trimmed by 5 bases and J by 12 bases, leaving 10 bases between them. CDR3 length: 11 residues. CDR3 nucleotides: TGTGCCACCAGCGCGGGGGTCGAACTGTTTTTT. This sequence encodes CATSAGVELFF.

The CDR3 loop is CASSLSSLPSGGYTF. In DNA form, the CDR3 reads TGTGCCAGCAGTTTATCGAGCTTACCTTCAGGAGGCTACACCTTC. The chain carries TRBV28 and TRBJ1-2, with no clear D. Germline CDR1 MDHEN, CDR2 SYDVKM. Trimming cost V 1 base and J 8 bases, with 17 bases left between them. The CDR3 is 15 residues long.

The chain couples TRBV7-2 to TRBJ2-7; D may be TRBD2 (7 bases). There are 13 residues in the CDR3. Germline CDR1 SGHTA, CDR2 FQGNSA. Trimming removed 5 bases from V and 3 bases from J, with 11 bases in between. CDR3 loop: CASSPRGGYEQYF. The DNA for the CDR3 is TGTGCCAGCAGCCCGAGGGGGGGCTACGAGCAGTACTTC.

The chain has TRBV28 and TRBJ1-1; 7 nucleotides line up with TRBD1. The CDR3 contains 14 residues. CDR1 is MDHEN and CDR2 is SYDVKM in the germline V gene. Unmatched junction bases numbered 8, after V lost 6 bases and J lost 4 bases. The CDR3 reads CASSPSTGFTEAFF. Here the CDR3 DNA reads TGTGCCAGCAGCCCGTCGACAGGGTTCACTGAAGCTTTCTTT.

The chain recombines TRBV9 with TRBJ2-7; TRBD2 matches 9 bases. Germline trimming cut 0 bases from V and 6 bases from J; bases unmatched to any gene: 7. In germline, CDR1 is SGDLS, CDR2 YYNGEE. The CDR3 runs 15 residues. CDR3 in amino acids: CASSVAGGLAFEQYF. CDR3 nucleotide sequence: TGTGCCAGCAGCGTAGCAGGGGGACTAGCTTTCGAGCAGTACTTC.

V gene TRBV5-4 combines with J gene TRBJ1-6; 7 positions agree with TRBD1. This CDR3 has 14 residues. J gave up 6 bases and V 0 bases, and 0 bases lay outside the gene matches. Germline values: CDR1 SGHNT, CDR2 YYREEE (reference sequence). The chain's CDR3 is CASSLAGGNSPLHF. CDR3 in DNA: TGTGCCAGCAGCTTGGCAGGGGGTAATTCACCCCTCCACTTT.

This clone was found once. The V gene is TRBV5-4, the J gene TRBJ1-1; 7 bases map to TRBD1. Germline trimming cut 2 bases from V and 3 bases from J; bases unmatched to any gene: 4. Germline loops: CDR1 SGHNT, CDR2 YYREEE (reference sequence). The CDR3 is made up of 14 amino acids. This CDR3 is CASSFVGGYTEAFF. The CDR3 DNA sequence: TGTGCCAGCAGCTTCGTAGGGGGCTACACTGAAGCTTTCTTT. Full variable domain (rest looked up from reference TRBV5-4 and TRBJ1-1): ETGVTQSPTHLIKTRGQQVTLRCSSQSGHNTVSWYQQALGQGPQFIFQYYREEENGRGNFPPRFSGLQFPNYSSELNVNALELDDSALYLCASSFVGGYTEAFFGQGTRLTVV.

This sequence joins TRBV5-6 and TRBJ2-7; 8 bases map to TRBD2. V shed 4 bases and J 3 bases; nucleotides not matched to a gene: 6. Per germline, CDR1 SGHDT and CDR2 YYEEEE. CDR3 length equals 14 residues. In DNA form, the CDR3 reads TGTGCCAGCAGCCTACTAGCGGAGTACTACGAGCAGTACTTC. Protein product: CASSLLAEYYEQYF.